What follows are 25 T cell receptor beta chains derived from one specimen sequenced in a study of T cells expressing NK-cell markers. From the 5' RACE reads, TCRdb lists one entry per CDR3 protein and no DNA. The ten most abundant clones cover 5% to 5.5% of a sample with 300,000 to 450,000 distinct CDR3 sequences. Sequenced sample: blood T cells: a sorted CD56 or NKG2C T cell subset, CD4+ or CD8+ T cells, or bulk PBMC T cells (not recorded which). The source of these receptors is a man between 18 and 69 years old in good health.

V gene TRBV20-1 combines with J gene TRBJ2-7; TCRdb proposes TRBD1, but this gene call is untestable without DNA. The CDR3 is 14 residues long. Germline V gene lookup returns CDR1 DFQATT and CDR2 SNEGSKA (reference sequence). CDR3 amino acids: CSAQPGTGGGEQYF.

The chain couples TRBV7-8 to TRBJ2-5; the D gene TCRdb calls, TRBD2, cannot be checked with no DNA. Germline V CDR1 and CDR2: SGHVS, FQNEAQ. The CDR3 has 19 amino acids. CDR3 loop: CASSPSRLAGGQNKETQYF.

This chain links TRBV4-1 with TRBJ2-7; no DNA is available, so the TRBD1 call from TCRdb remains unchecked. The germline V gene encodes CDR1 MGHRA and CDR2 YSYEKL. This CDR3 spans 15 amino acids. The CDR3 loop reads CASSQEGQTFSEQYF.

CDR3 protein: CASSTGGALETQYF. This chain links TRBV5-1 with TRBJ2-5; the D call of TRBD1 rests on TCRdb alone, since no DNA is present to check it. The V gene's germline CDR1 is SGHRS and CDR2 YFSETQ. This CDR3 spans 14 amino acids. Variable domain in full (rest from reference TRBV5-1 and TRBJ2-5): KAGVTQTPRYLIKTRGQQVTLSCSPISGHRSVSWYQQTPGQGLQFLFEYFSETQRNKGNFPGRFSGRQFSNSRSEMNVSTLELGDSALYLCASSTGGALETQYFGPGTRLLVL.

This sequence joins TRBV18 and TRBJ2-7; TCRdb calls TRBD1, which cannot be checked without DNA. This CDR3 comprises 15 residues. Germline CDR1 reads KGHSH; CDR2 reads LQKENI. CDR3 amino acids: CASSAGQSNPYEQYF.

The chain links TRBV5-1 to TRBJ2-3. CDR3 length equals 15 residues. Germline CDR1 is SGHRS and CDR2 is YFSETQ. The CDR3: CASSLTGPGSDTQYF.

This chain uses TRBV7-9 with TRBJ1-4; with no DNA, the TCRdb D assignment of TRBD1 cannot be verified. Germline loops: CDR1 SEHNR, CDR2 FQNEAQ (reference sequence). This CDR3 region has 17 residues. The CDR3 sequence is CASSPRWGLATNEKLFF.

CDR3 amino acids: CASSLGTGTAYEQYF. This chain links TRBV7-2 with TRBJ2-7; TCRdb proposes TRBD1, but this gene call is untestable without DNA. The CDR3 is made up of 15 amino acids. Germline V gene sequence: CDR1 SGHTA, CDR2 FQGNSA.

The CDR3 spells CATSDLPGQGGTYEQCF. The rearrangement joins TRBV24-1 to TRBJ2-7; there is no DNA to check the TCRdb D call of TRBD1. The germline V gene has CDR1 KGHDR and CDR2 SFDVKD. This CDR3 has 17 amino acids.

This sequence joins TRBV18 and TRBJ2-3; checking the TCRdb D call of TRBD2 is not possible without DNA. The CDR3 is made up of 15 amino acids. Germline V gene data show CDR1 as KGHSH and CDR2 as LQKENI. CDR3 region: CASSATSGDWDTQYF.

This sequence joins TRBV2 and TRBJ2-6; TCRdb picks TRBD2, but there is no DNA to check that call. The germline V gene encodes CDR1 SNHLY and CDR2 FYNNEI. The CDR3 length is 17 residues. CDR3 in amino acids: CASRGLAVTSGANVLTF.

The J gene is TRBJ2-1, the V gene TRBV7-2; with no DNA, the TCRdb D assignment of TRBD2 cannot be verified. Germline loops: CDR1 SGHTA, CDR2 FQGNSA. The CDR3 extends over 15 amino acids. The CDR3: CASSLKRGEYNEQFF.

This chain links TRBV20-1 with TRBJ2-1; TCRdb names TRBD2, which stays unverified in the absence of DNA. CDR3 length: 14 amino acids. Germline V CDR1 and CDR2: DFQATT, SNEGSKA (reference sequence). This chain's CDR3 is CSASRGGWYNEQFF.

CDR3 region: CAISERAGGNNEQFF. This chain uses TRBV10-3 with TRBJ2-1; TCRdb returns TRBD2, unconfirmable since there is no DNA. The CDR3 has 15 residues. Germline V gene sequence: CDR1 ENHRY, CDR2 SYGVKD.

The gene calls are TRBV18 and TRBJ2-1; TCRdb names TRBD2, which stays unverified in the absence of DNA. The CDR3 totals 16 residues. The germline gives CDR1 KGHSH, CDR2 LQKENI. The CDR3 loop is CASSPGLAGGTNEQFF. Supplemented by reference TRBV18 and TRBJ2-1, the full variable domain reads NAGVMQNPRHLVRRRGQEARLRCSPMKGHSHVYWYRQLPEEGLKFMVYLQKENIIDESGMPKERFSAEFPKEGPSILRIQQVVRGDSAAYFCASSPGLAGGTNEQFFGPGTRLTVL.

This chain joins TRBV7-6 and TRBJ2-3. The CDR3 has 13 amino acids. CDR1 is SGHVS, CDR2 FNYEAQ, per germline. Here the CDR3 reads CASSSTSGDTQYF.

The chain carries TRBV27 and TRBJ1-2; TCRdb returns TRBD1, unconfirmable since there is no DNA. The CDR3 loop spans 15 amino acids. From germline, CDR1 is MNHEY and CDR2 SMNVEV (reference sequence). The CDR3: CASSSLTGGKYGYTF.

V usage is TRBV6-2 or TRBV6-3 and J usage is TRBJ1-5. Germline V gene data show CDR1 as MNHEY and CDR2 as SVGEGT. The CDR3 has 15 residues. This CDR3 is CASSYMPGTNQPQHF.

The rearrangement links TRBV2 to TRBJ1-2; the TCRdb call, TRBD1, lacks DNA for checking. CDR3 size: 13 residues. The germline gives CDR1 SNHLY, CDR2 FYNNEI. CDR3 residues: CASNSQGIGGYTF.

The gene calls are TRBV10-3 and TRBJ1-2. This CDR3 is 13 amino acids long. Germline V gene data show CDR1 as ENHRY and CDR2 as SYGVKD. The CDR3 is CAIQGRESEGYTF.

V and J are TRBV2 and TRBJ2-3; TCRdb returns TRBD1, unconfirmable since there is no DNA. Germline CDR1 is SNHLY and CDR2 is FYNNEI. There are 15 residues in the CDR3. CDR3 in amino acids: CASSPWPGASDTQYF. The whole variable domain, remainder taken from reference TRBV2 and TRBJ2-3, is EPEVTQTPSHQVTQMGQEVILRCVPISNHLYFYWYRQILGQKVEFLVSFYNNEISEKSEIFDDQFSVERPDGSNFTLKIRSTKLEDSAMYFCASSPWPGASDTQYFGPGTRLTVL.

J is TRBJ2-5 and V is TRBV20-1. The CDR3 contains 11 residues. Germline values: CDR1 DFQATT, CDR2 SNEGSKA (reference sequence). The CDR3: CSALDQETQYF.

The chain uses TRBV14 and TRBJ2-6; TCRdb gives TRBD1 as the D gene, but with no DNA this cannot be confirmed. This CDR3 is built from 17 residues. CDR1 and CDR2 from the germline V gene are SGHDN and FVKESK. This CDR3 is CASSQGTGRSGANVLTF.

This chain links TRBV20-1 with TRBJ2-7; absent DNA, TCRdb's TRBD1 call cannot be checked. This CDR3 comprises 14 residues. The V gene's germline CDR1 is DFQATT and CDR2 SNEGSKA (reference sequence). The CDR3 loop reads CSARSWDGVSKQYF.

CDR3 sequence: CSARVGRAIANEKLFF. The chain is built from TRBV20-1 and TRBJ1-4. The CDR3 contains 16 residues. Germline CDR1 reads DFQATT; CDR2 reads SNEGSKA (reference sequence).